This T cell receptor (beta chain) was sequenced in a study of Ad26.COV2.S vaccination and SARS-CoV-2 variants. Study-wide points: There was reportedly substantial breadth in spike-specific CD8+ and CD4+ T cell responses after vaccination.

This CDR3 comprises 12 residues. Germline V gives CDR1 ENHRY, CDR2 SYGVKD. Trimming removed 7 bases at V and 4 bases at J, with 8 bases between. Note on this clone: Its antigen is still unknown.

The data were produced by immunoSEQ multiplex PCR, yet TCRdb's version contains in-frame clones alone and is incomplete. The sample records over 110,000 clones, roughly 90% being singletons. The rearrangement uses TRBV10-3 and TRBJ1-3; maybe TRBD1 (6 bases). The clonotype comes from a human donor who had recovered from COVID-19. The sample was peripheral blood, taken after recovery from COVID-19. The CDR3 loop reads CAIKGEGNTIYF. The CDR3 nucleotides are TGTGCCATCAAGGGGGAAGGAAACACCATATATTTT.